These T cell receptor beta chains were read from a single sample in a study of human T cells and chemical hapten exposure. TCRdb re-analysed the RACE reads in MiXCR, keeping a single row per CDR3 protein. The sample includes a few hundred thousand distinct CDR3 sequences, almost 8% of them seen just once. The sequencing used whole blood, collected in connection with sensitization to the hapten diphenylcyclopropenone (DPC). The receptors were gathered from a man aged 18 to 30 with alopecia areata. Some clones in this sample may be carry-over from other donors' samples. Both conserved end residues are part of each CDR3. Fields, in order: D gene, clone size, V gene, CDR3 length, J gene, CDR3 DNA, CDR3 protein. The D gene is left open where the match is weak. A clone size is listed for some rows: how often the clone was seen (once, few, many), or a class if it is expanded.

D: NA; size: few; V: TRBV18; length: 17; J: TRBJ1-2; DNA: TGTGCCAGCTCACCAGAAGGGGCCGTATCAGCTAACTATGGCTACACCTTC; CDR3: CASSPEGAVSANYGYTF
D: TRBD2; size: many; V: TRBV7-3; length: 17; J: TRBJ2-1; DNA: TGTGCCAGCAGCTTTAGGCGGGGGGCCCCCTCCTACAATGAGCAGTTCTTC; CDR3: CASSFRRGAPSYNEQFF
D: NA; size: NA; V: TRBV4-3; length: 17; J: TRBJ1-6; DNA: TGCGCCAGCAGCCAAGAGTCAAGGGGCAGAGCTAATTCACCCCTCCACTTT; CDR3: CASSQESRGRANSPLHF
D: NA; size: NA; V: TRBV2; length: 14; J: TRBJ1-5; DNA: TGTGCCAGCAGTGAACGGTATAGCAATCAGCCCCAGCATTTT; CDR3: CASSERYSNQPQHF
D: NA; size: once; V: TRBV14; length: 12; J: TRBJ2-3; DNA: TGTGCCAGCAGCCTCCAGTTGGATACGCAGTATTTT; CDR3: CASSLQLDTQYF
D: NA; size: few; V: TRBV12-3/TRBV12-4; length: 14; J: TRBJ1-4; DNA: TGTGCCAGCAGTCCAGGGACGTCCGGCGGAAAACTGTTTTTT; CDR3: CASSPGTSGGKLFF
D: NA; size: many; V: TRBV7-2; length: 15; J: TRBJ2-4; DNA: TGTGCCAGCACCCCTTTCCAGGGTGCCAAAAACATTCAGTACTTC; CDR3: CASTPFQGAKNIQYF
D: NA; size: NA; V: TRBV7-3; length: 17; J: TRBJ2-3; DNA: TGTGCCAGCAGCTTAACGAATGATCAGAAACGGGTCTATACGCAGTATTTT; CDR3: CASSLTNDQKRVYTQYF
D: NA; size: few; V: TRBV7-9; length: 15; J: TRBJ2-5; DNA: TGTGCCAGCAGCTTAGCGAGGCTAGAGCAAGAGACCCAGTACTTC; CDR3: CASSLARLEQETQYF
D: TRBD1; size: many; V: TRBV25-1; length: 17; J: TRBJ1-2; DNA: TGTGCCAGCAGTGGGGGAGGGGACAGGGATTCTAACTATGGCTACACCTTC; CDR3: CASSGGGDRDSNYGYTF
D: NA; size: few; V: TRBV27; length: 17; J: TRBJ2-1; DNA: TGTGCCAGCAGTTTATCAATTGGGACCCAGAAACTACCCGAGCAGTTCTTC; CDR3: CASSLSIGTQKLPEQFF
D: TRBD2; size: many; V: TRBV6-2/TRBV6-3; length: 16; J: TRBJ2-3; DNA: TGTGCCAGCAGCCGACCCCCTAGCGGGGGCACAGATACGCAGTATTTT; CDR3: CASSRPPSGGTDTQYF
D: TRBD2; size: few; V: TRBV7-8; length: 16; J: TRBJ2-3; DNA: TGTGCCAGCAGCTTAGGAATTGCGGGGGGCTCAGATACGCAGTATTTT; CDR3: CASSLGIAGGSDTQYF
D: NA; size: NA; V: TRBV6-6; length: 11; J: TRBJ2-1; DNA: TGTGCCAGTAAGGGTTACAATGAGCAGTTCTTC; CDR3: CASKGYNEQFF
D: TRBD2; size: few; V: TRBV4-3; length: 16; J: TRBJ2-3; DNA: TGCGCCAGCAGCCTGAGGGCGGGGGGAAACACAGATACGCAGTATTTT; CDR3: CASSLRAGGNTDTQYF
D: NA; size: NA; V: TRBV7-3; length: 15; J: TRBJ1-3; DNA: TGTGCCAGCAGCTTGACGGGAGGGTTCGGAAACACCATATATTTT; CDR3: CASSLTGGFGNTIYF
D: NA; size: few; V: TRBV20-1; length: 15; J: TRBJ1-2; DNA: TGCAGTGCCCGACCCGACAGTACCTTAAGGCATGGCTACACCTTC; CDR3: CSARPDSTLRHGYTF
D: NA; size: many; V: TRBV3-1; length: 12; J: TRBJ2-1; DNA: TGTGCCAGCAGCCCCCGCGGAGGAGAGCAGTTCTTC; CDR3: CASSPRGGEQFF
D: NA; size: NA; V: TRBV5-1; length: 16; J: TRBJ2-2; DNA: TGCGCCAGCAGCTTGTATCAGGACCCGAACACCGGGGAGCTGTTTTTT; CDR3: CASSLYQDPNTGELFF
D: TRBD1; size: many; V: TRBV7-9; length: 16; J: TRBJ1-1; DNA: TGTGCCAGCAGCTTAGCGCAACAGGGGGCCTGGACTGAAGCTTTCTTT; CDR3: CASSLAQQGAWTEAFF
D: TRBD1; size: few; V: TRBV5-5; length: 19; J: TRBJ1-5; DNA: TGTGCCAGCAGCTCCCTGACAGGGGGCTATTCCTATAGCAATCAGCCCCAGCATTTT; CDR3: CASSSLTGGYSYSNQPQHF
D: NA; size: many; V: TRBV5-6; length: 15; J: TRBJ1-2; DNA: TGTGCCAGCAGCGGATGGACAGCCTTTAACTATGGCTACACCTTC; CDR3: CASSGWTAFNYGYTF
D: NA; size: many; V: TRBV7-2; length: 15; J: TRBJ1-5; DNA: TGTGCCAGCAGCTTAGCAGGGGCGCCCAATCAGCCCCAGCATTTT; CDR3: CASSLAGAPNQPQHF
D: NA; size: NA; V: TRBV7-2; length: 13; J: TRBJ2-1; DNA: TGTGCCAGCAGCCAACTAGCCTACAATGAGCAGTTCTTC; CDR3: CASSQLAYNEQFF
D: NA; size: NA; V: TRBV29-1; length: 11; J: TRBJ2-1; DNA: TGCAGCGTTGGGCAGGACAATGAGCAGTTCTTC; CDR3: CSVGQDNEQFF
D: TRBD2; size: NA; V: TRBV7-9; length: 15; J: TRBJ2-3; DNA: TGTGCCAGCAGCTTAGATAGCGGGGCCACAGATACGCAGTATTTT; CDR3: CASSLDSGATDTQYF
D: NA; size: NA; V: TRBV7-8; length: 16; J: TRBJ2-3; DNA: TGTGCCAGCAGCTTTACTATCTTGAACAACACAGATACGCAGTATTTT; CDR3: CASSFTILNNTDTQYF
D: NA; size: NA; V: TRBV29-1; length: 13; J: TRBJ2-3; DNA: TGCAGCGTAGAACAGGGTGGCACAGATACGCAGTATTTT; CDR3: CSVEQGGTDTQYF
D: NA; size: many; V: TRBV12-3/TRBV12-4; length: 13; J: TRBJ1-1; DNA: TGTGCCAGCAGTTTAATGGGGGTGGCTGAAGCTTTCTTT; CDR3: CASSLMGVAEAFF
D: TRBD1; size: NA; V: TRBV15; length: 15; J: TRBJ1-5; DNA: TGTGCCACCAGCGGCGAGACAGGGCCGAATCAGCCCCAGCATTTT; CDR3: CATSGETGPNQPQHF
D: NA; size: few; V: TRBV7-9; length: 14; J: TRBJ1-5; DNA: TGTGCCAGCAGCTTAGGGGTCGGAAATCAGCCCCAGCATTTT; CDR3: CASSLGVGNQPQHF
D: NA; size: NA; V: TRBV5-6; length: 15; J: TRBJ2-5; DNA: TGTGCCAGCGGCTTAGTGGGTACGGGCTCAAAGACCCAGTACTTC; CDR3: CASGLVGTGSKTQYF
D: NA; size: NA; V: TRBV5-6; length: 17; J: TRBJ2-2; DNA: TGTGCCAGCAGCTTGGTCGACAGGGAGGTTCCCGGTGGGGAGCTGTTTTTT; CDR3: CASSLVDREVPGGELFF
D: NA; size: NA; V: TRBV19; length: 17; J: TRBJ2-3; DNA: TGTGCCAGTAGTTTTTCCTGGGGGGACCTTTACACAGATACGCAGTATTTT; CDR3: CASSFSWGDLYTDTQYF